Below, 12 T cell receptor beta chains from the same sample are listed, as sequenced in a study of T cells after yellow fever vaccination. A single record per CDR3 protein comes from TCRdb applying MiXCR to the 5' RACE reads. The table includes 100,000 to 150,000 distinct CDR3 sequences, 6% to 8% detected once. Material: CD4+ T cells sorted from PBMCs, obtained 10 to 11 days after the first yellow fever vaccination. The receptors stem from a man between 18 and 29 years old who received the YFV17D yellow fever vaccine.

The genes are TRBV7-2 and TRBJ2-3; D is possibly TRBD1 or TRBD2 (5 bases each). V was trimmed by 1 base and J by 5 bases, leaving 10 bases between them. Germline loops: CDR1 SGHTA, CDR2 FQGNSA. The CDR3 is made up of 14 amino acids. In DNA form, the CDR3 reads TGTGCCAGCAGCTTAGACGGGGCGGTAGATACGCAGTATTTT. It codes for CASSLDGAVDTQYF.

Ten or more counts support this clonotype. The V call is TRBV12-3 or TRBV12-4, the J call TRBJ2-1; 7 bases map to TRBD1. The CDR3 runs to 15 residues. Trimming at V came to 2 bases and at J to 4 bases, leaving 5 bases not matched to a gene. DNA for the CDR3: TGTGCCAGCAGTTTAAGGACAGGCGGTTACAATGAGCAGTTCTTC. As protein: CASSLRTGGYNEQFF.

Many counts were recorded for this clonotype. The chain recombines TRBV7-2 with TRBJ2-7; D not certain. This CDR3 contains 13 residues. Looked up from germline, CDR1 is SGHTA and CDR2 is FQGNSA. V lost 6 bases to trimming and J lost 7 bases, with 16 bases between them. The CDR3 sequence: CASSPGTRREQYF. CDR3 in DNA: TGTGCCAGCAGTCCTGGAACCCGGCGGGAGCAGTACTTC.

This clonotype was observed a few times. The chain couples TRBV20-1 to TRBJ2-5, with D perhaps TRBD1 (5 bases). The CDR3 is 12 residues long. V lost 4 bases and J 2 bases, leaving 8 bases between the germline ends. Germline CDR1 and CDR2: DFQATT and SNEGSKA (reference sequence). The CDR3 bases are TGCAGTGCTAATCAGGGACAAGAGACCCAGTACTTC. Translated, it gives CSANQGQETQYF.

The CDR3 nucleotides are TGTGCCATCAGCGGCAAGCGGGGCACCTACGAGCAGTACTTC. Residues: CAISGKRGTYEQYF. The chain joins TRBV10-3 to TRBJ2-7; 7 bases match TRBD2. CDR1 and CDR2 from the germline V gene are ENHRY and SYGVKD. The CDR3 extends over 14 amino acids. The ends lost 6 bases at V and 2 bases at J; junction bases unmatched: 7.

At least ten counts were recorded for this clonotype. V and J are TRBV7-8 and TRBJ2-5; the match to TRBD1 covers 8 bases. After removal of 5 bases from V and 5 bases from J, the junction contained 13 bases not matched to a gene. Germline V CDR1 and CDR2: SGHVS, FQNEAQ. This CDR3 is built from 16 residues. The CDR3 nucleotides read TGTGCCAGCAGCCCCATGACAGGGGATCTCCAGGAGACCCAGTACTTC. It specifies CASSPMTGDLQETQYF.

The genes are TRBV20-1 and TRBJ1-1; 7 bases are a match to TRBD1. This CDR3 is built from 12 residues. Germline loops: CDR1 DFQATT, CDR2 SNEGSKA (reference sequence). Germline trimming cut 4 bases from V and 5 bases from J; bases unmatched to any gene: 4. CDR3 bases: TGCAGTGCTACAGGGGGGAGGACTGAAGCTTTCTTT. This codes for CSATGGRTEAFF.

The sample holds many counts of this clonotype. The V gene is TRBV6-1, the J gene TRBJ2-3; TRBD1 matches at 7 bases. Germline lookup yields CDR1 MNHNS and CDR2 SASEGT. The CDR3 extends over 13 amino acids. The V and J ends lost 6 bases and 4 bases, in that order; junction bases with no gene match: 4. CDR3 in DNA: TGTGCCAGCAGGAAACAGGGGCCAGATACGCAGTATTTT. Its protein is CASRKQGPDTQYF.

This clonotype has ten or more counts. The gene calls are TRBV6-5 and TRBJ1-6, with D maybe TRBD1 (5 bases). Germline V gives CDR1 MNHEY, CDR2 SVGAGI. This CDR3 is 17 amino acids long. Trimming stripped 0 bases from V and 10 bases from J, with 19 bases between. The DNA of the CDR3 is TGTGCCAGCAGTTACTCTGCCTCAGGGAGAAGTCGATCACCCCTCCACTTT. This gives the protein CASSYSASGRSRSPLHF.

This clonotype was observed many times. The genes are TRBV9 and TRBJ1-1, with 7 bases identical to TRBD1. Germline V gene lookup returns CDR1 SGDLS and CDR2 YYNGEE. The length of the CDR3 is 17 residues. Losses at the gene ends were 0 bases for V and 2 bases for J; bases not matched to a gene: 10. This chain's CDR3 is CASSVDPNRQGNTEAFF. The CDR3 region has the DNA TGTGCCAGCAGCGTAGACCCTAATCGACAGGGTAACACTGAAGCTTTCTTT.

In regard to this clonotype: Possible read error: a much larger clone is one base away. The V and J genes are TRBV29-1 and TRBJ2-5; 12 bases agree with TRBD2. Germline values: CDR1 SQVTM, CDR2 ANQGSEA. The CDR3 is made up of 15 amino acids. The CDR3: CRVAGTSGFQETQYF. Here the CDR3 DNA reads TGCCGCGTAGCCGGGACTAGCGGGTTCCAAGAGACCCAGTACTTC.

This clonotype was counted ten times or more. V and J are TRBV6-5 and TRBJ2-7; TRBD1 agrees at 8 bases. V shed 0 bases, J shed 9 bases, and the junction held 10 bases outside the gene matches. Per the germline V gene, CDR1 is MNHEY and CDR2 is SVGAGI. This CDR3 is built from 15 residues. CDR3 loop: CASSYSARQGARQYV. CDR3 coding DNA: TGTGCCAGCAGTTACTCGGCTCGGCAGGGGGCGAGGCAGTACGTC.